Listed below are T cell receptor beta chains from one sample, sequenced in a study of T cell responses to AZD1222 COVID-19 vaccine. Produced via immunoSEQ multiplex PCR; TCRdb's table is partial and in-frame only. The sample lists some 150,000 clones, around 87% occurring once. The sequenced sample was peripheral blood, obtained 28 days after the second AZD1222 dose. The receptors come from an adult who received the AZD1222 COVID-19 vaccine. Each CDR3 is given with its conserved first and last residue. The D gene is left open where the match is weak. Some rows have no size entry. The others give once, few or many, or a class for an expanded clone.

.	TRBV20-1	TRBJ1-5	.	CSASPGGNQPQHF	TGCAGTGCTAGTCCGGGAGGGAATCAGCCCCAGCATTTT
.	TRBV5-8	TRBJ1-3	.	CASSPEEDHYGNTIYF	TGTGCCAGCAGCCCTGAGGAGGACCACTACGGAAACACCATATATTTT
.	TRBV18	TRBJ2-3	few	CASSPGTPADTQYF	TGTGCCAGCTCACCCGGGACCCCCGCAGATACGCAGTATTTT
.	TRBV6-2/TRBV6-3	TRBJ1-5	.	CASSYLGQTGARNQPQHF	TGTGCCAGCAGTTACTTGGGGCAGACGGGGGCTCGTAATCAGCCCCAGCATTTT
.	TRBV5-1	TRBJ2-3	.	CASSSRAGLSTDTQYF	TGCGCCAGCAGCTCCCGGGCGGGGCTGAGCACAGATACGCAGTATTTT
.	TRBV18	TRBJ2-5	.	CASSLMDRETQYF	TGTGCCAGCTCACTAATGGACCGGGAGACCCAGTACTTC
TRBD2	TRBV4-2	TRBJ2-2	.	CASSQIAGGPTGELFF	TGTGCCAGCAGCCAGATAGCGGGGGGGCCTACCGGGGAGCTGTTTTTT
.	TRBV6-5	TRBJ1-5	.	CASSYRGDNQPQHF	TGTGCCAGCAGTTATCGGGGGGACAATCAGCCCCAGCATTTT
TRBD1	TRBV18	TRBJ1-2	.	CASSPGQGNYGYTF	TGTGCCAGCTCACCGGGACAGGGGAACTATGGCTACACCTTC
TRBD1	TRBV6-2/TRBV6-3	TRBJ1-3	.	CASSYRTGVGHF	TGTGCCAGCAGTTACCGGACAGGGGTAGGGCATTTT
TRBD1	TRBV5-1	TRBJ2-7	.	CASSGTAYEQYF	TGCGCCAGCAGCGGGACAGCCTACGAGCAGTACTTC
.	TRBV18	TRBJ1-4	once	CASSPPLGGREKLFF	TGTGCCAGCTCACCGCCCTTAGGGGGTCGGGAAAAACTGTTTTTT
.	TRBV7-9	TRBJ2-2	.	CASSLKDREGTGELFF	TGTGCCAGCAGCTTGAAGGACAGGGAGGGCACCGGGGAGCTGTTTTTT
TRBD1	TRBV6-2/TRBV6-3	TRBJ1-5	.	CASSGDRAYQPQHF	TGTGCCAGCAGCGGAGACAGGGCCTATCAGCCCCAGCATTTT
TRBD1	TRBV6-6	TRBJ1-1	.	CASSYWDRHTEAFF	TGTGCCAGCAGTTACTGGGACAGGCACACTGAAGCTTTCTTT
.	TRBV6-5	TRBJ1-5	.	CASGGLQQPQHF	TGTGCCAGCGGCGGGTTACAGCAGCCCCAGCATTTT
.	TRBV19	TRBJ1-5	.	CASITSPGSPLWAQHF	TGTGCCAGTATTACCTCACCGGGCTCCCCCCTTTGGGCCCAGCATTTT
.	TRBV29-1	TRBJ2-5	.	CSGRGPGETQYF	TGCAGCGGGCGGGGGCCGGGGGAGACCCAGTACTTC
.	TRBV19	TRBJ1-1	.	CASSIDTRMGVTEAFF	TGTGCCAGTAGTATAGATACCCGCATGGGAGTCACTGAAGCTTTCTTT
TRBD2	TRBV30	TRBJ2-2	.	CAWTIAGVAGGELFF	TGTGCCTGGACCATAGCGGGGGTCGCGGGCGGGGAGCTGTTTTTT
TRBD1	TRBV14	TRBJ1-1	.	CASSQEVLLETGESTEAFF	TGTGCCAGCAGCCAAGAGGTGCTACTGGAGACAGGGGAGAGCACTGAAGCTTTCTTT
.	TRBV6-5	TRBJ1-5	.	CASRFRKGNQPQHF	TGTGCCAGCAGATTCCGGAAGGGCAATCAGCCCCAGCATTTT
.	TRBV12-3/TRBV12-4	TRBJ1-1	.	CASSLGLTEAFF	TGTGCCAGCAGTTTAGGCCTCACTGAAGCTTTCTTT
TRBD1	TRBV15	TRBJ2-5	.	CATSRGQGGGETQYF	TGTGCCACCAGCAGAGGACAGGGCGGAGGAGAGACCCAGTACTTC
TRBD1	TRBV7-8	TRBJ1-1	.	CASSHPTGGNTEAFF	TGTGCCAGCAGCCACCCAACAGGGGGTAACACTGAAGCTTTCTTT
.	TRBV19	TRBJ1-6	once	CASSGPPLHF	TGTGCCAGTAGTGGTCCACCCCTCCACTTT
TRBD1	TRBV25-1	TRBJ1-2	.	CASLQGAYGYTF	TGTGCCAGTCTACAGGGGGCCTATGGCTACACCTTC
.	TRBV5-1	TRBJ2-3	.	CASSLKDTQYF	TGCGCCAGCAGCTTAAAAGATACGCAGTATTTT
.	TRBV7-2	TRBJ1-1	.	CASSLARGKAFF	TGTGCCAGCAGCTTAGCGCGGGGGAAAGCTTTCTTT
TRBD1	TRBV7-2	TRBJ1-2	.	CASSPWTGTDYGYTF	TGTGCCAGCAGCCCGTGGACAGGAACGGACTATGGCTACACCTTC
TRBD1	TRBV9	TRBJ2-1	.	CASSMSGGDREQFF	TGTGCCAGCAGCATGTCAGGGGGTGACCGGGAGCAGTTCTTC
.	TRBV25-1	TRBJ1-1	.	CASTRGGMGTEAFF	TGTGCCAGCACTCGGGGAGGGATGGGCACTGAAGCTTTCTTT
.	TRBV29-1	TRBJ1-6	.	CSAGDTVSSPLHF	TGCAGCGCGGGGGACACGGTGTCTTCACCCCTCCACTTT
.	TRBV30	TRBJ1-2	.	CAWSVNYGYTF	TGTGCCTGGAGTGTAAACTATGGCTACACCTTC
.	TRBV19	TRBJ2-1	.	CASKDGVNEQFF	TGTGCCAGTAAAGACGGGGTGAATGAGCAGTTCTTC
.	TRBV6-5	TRBJ1-5	once	CASSFRPNQPQHF	TGTGCCAGCAGTTTCAGGCCTAATCAGCCCCAGCATTTT
TRBD1	TRBV25-1	TRBJ1-3	.	CASSDGQGSSSGNTIYF	TGTGCCAGCAGTGACGGACAGGGGTCGAGCTCTGGAAACACCATATATTTT
.	TRBV4-3	TRBJ1-3	once	CASSQDYGVLRGNTIYF	TGCGCCAGCAGCCAAGACTACGGCGTCTTACGGGGAAACACCATATATTTT
TRBD1	TRBV19	TRBJ1-6	.	CASSSRTGTNSPLHF	TGTGCCAGTAGTAGCAGGACAGGGACCAATTCACCCCTCCACTTT
TRBD2	TRBV3-1/TRBV3-2	TRBJ2-5	.	CASSSGGVSLQETQYF	TGTGCCAGCTCTAGCGGGGGGGTGAGCCTCCAAGAGACCCAGTACTTC
.	TRBV12-3/TRBV12-4	TRBJ1-2	once	CASSLGDGYTF	TGTGCCAGCAGTTTAGGGGATGGCTACACCTTC
.	TRBV7-2	TRBJ1-6	few	CASSFLYGTDSPLHF	TGTGCCAGCAGCTTCCTGTATGGTACAGATTCACCCCTCCACTTT
.	TRBV18	TRBJ1-1	.	CASSRDNTEAFF	TGTGCCAGCTCACGTGACAACACTGAAGCTTTCTTT
TRBD2	TRBV2	TRBJ2-4	.	CASSRERGPKNIQYF	TGTGCCAGCAGCCGCGAGCGGGGCCCCAAAAACATTCAGTACTTC
.	TRBV12-3/TRBV12-4	TRBJ2-3	.	CASTGAADTQYF	TGTGCCAGCACGGGGGCCGCAGATACGCAGTATTTT
.	TRBV30	TRBJ1-2	many	CAWSVPGRKNTF	TGTGCCTGGAGTGTACCCGGACGGAAGAACACCTTC